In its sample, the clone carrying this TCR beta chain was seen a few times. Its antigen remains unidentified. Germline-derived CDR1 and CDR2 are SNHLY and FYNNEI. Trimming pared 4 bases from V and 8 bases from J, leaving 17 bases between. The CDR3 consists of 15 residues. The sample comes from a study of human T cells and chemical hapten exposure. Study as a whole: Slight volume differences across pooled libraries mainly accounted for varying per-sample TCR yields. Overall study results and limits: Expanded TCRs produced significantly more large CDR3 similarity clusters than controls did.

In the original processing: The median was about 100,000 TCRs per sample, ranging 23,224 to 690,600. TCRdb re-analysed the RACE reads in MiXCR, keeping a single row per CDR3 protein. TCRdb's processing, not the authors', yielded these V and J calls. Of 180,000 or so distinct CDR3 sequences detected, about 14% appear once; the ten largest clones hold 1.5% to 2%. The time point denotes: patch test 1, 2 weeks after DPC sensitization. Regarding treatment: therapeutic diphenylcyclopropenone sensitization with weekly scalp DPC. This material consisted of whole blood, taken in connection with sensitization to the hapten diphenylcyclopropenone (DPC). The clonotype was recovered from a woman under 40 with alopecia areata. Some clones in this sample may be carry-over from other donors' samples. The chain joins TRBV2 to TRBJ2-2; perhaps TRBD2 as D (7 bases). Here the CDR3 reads CASSVRGHPTGELFF. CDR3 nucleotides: TGTGCCAGCAGTGTGCGGGGGCACCCCACGGGGGAGCTGTTTTTT.